This T cell receptor (beta chain) derives from a study of blood T cell repertoires in COVID-19. On the study more broadly: From the United States, Italy and Spain came samples of acute and convalescent COVID-19. Sources were T cells, B-cell-depleted T cells, or PBMCs; the material itself was cDNA or gDNA.

V shed 0 bases and J shed 2 bases, with 11 bases lying between them. The CDR3 is 15 amino acids. Germline V gene sequence: CDR1 SGHRS, CDR2 YFSETQ. Original handling: Estimation of nucleated cell counts was performed using reference gene primer amplification. The repertoire was sequenced with immunoSEQ multiplex PCR; TCRdb's copy has only in-frame clones and lacks some. D and trimming were read from the DNA, whereas the V and J calls and clone size are those reported in that table. Of approximately 75,000 clones listed, around nine tenths are singletons. Patients of the Seattle cohort, enrolled during active infection, were followed longitudinally.

The origin of this receptor is a man older than 75 with COVID-19, enrolled during active disease. This chain joins TRBV5-1 and TRBJ1-1, with a weak D call TRBD1 (5 bases). Sequencing used peripheral blood. The CDR3 coding sequence is TGCGCCAGCAGCTTGGCAAAGGGGCCCAACACTGAAGCTTTCTTT. Protein product: CASSLAKGPNTEAFF.